This TCR beta chain appears in the sequencing data of a study of metastatic and nonmetastatic thyroid tumors. In the study overall: Samples came from malignant and benign thyroid patients, and repertoires were compared across blood and tumor or nodule tissue.

As handled by the study authors: CDR3 differences across clinicopathological groups were used to build a distant-metastasis classifier for papillary thyroid cancer. TCRdb reprocessed the PCR reads via MiXCR. TCRdb's processing, not the authors', yielded these V and J calls. Here the sample spans under 55,000 clones, over 15% being singletons. All patients were treatment-naive before thyroid surgery. The germline V gene encodes CDR1 SGHAT and CDR2 FQNNGV. CDR3 length: 14 amino acids. J gave up 10 bases and V 3 bases, and 11 bases lay outside the gene matches. This sequence originates from a female donor with papillary thyroid cancer or a benign thyroid nodule (not recorded which). Some clones in this sample may be carry-over from other donors' samples. The sample comprised blood. The rearrangement uses TRBV11-2 and TRBJ1-2, with TRBD1 matching over 7 bases. CDR3 sequence: CASSFPKGARFYTF. DNA for the CDR3: TGTGCCAGCAGCTTTCCGAAGGGGGCAAGGTTCTACACCTTC.